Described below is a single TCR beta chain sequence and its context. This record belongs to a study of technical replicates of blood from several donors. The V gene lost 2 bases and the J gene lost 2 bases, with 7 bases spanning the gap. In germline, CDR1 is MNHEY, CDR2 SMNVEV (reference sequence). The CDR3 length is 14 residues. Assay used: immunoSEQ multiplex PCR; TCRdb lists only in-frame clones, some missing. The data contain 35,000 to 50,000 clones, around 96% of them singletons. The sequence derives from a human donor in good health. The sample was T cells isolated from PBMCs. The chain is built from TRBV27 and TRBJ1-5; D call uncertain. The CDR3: CASSLGSGNQPQHF. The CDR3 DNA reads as TGTGCCAGCAGTTTAGGTAGCGGCAATCAGCCCCAGCATTTT.